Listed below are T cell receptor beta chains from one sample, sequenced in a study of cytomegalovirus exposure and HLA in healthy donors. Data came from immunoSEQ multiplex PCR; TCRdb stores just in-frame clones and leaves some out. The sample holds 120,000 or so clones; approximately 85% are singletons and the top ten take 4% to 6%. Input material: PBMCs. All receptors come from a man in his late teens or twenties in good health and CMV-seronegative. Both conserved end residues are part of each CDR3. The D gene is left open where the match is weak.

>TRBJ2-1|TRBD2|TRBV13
CASSTRSGRTSAYNEQFF
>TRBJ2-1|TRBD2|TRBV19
CASSTTSGGEYEQFF
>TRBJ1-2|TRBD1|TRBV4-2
CASSRIDRGLGYGYTF
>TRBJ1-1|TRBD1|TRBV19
CASDLTGGTEAFF
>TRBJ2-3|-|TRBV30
CAWSRGTSDTQYF
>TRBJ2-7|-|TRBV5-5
CASSLVPYEQYF
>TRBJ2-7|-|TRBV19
CASSQPGGTGYEQYF
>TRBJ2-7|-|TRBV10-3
CAISELAPSYEQYF
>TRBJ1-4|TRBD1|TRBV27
CASSNSGTGEKLFF
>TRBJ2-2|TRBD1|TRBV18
CASSPNRGSGELFF
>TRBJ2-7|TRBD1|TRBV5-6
CASSLRGHGYEQYF
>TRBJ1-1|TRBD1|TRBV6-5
CASSRTQGAARLAFF
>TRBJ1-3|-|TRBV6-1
CASSRTAGQGNTIYF
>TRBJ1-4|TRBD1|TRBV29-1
CSVWGQGTNEKLFF
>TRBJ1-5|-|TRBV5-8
CASSLIRGLNSNQPQHF
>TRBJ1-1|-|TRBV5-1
CASSVEQAMNTEAFF
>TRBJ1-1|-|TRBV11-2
CASSPTGVGTEAFF
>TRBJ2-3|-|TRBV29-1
CSVKASATFTDTQYF
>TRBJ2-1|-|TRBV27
CASSLSVQDNEQFF
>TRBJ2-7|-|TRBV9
CASSDRDNSYEQYF
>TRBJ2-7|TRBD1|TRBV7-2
CASSLAGTVYEQYF
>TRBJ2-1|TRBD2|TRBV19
CASSIGAGGYNEQFF
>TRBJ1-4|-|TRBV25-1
CASSEEGPQEKLFF